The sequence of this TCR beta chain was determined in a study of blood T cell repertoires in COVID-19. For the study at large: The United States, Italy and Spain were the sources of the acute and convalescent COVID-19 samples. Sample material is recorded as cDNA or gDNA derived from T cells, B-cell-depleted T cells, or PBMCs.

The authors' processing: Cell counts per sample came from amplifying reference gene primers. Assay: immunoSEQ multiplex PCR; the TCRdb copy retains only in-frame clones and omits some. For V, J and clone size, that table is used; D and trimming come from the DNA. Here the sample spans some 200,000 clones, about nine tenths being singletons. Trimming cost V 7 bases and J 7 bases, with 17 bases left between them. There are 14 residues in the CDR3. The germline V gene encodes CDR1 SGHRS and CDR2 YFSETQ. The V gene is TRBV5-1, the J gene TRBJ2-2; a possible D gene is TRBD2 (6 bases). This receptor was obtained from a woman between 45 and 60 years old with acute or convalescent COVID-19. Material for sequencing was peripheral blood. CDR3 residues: CASLGGPGGGELFF. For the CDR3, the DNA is TGCGCCAGCCTGGGAGGACCCGGGGGCGGGGAGCTGTTTTTT.